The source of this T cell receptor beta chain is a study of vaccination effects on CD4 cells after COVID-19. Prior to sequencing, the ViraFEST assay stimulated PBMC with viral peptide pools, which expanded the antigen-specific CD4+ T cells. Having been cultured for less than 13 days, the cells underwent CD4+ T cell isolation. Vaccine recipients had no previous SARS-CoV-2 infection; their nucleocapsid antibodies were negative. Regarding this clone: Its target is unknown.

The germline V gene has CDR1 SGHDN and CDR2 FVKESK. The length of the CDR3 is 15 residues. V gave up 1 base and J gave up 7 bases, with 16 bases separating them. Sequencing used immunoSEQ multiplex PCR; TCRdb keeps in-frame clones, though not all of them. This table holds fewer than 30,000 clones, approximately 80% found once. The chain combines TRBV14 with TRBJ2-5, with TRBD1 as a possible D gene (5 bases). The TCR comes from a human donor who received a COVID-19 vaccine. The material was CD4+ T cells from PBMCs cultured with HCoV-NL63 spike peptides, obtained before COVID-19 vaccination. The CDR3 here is CASSQAWLGQGTQYF. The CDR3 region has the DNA TGTGCCAGCAGCCAAGCATGGTTAGGCCAGGGGACCCAGTACTTC.